This TCR beta chain was recovered during a study of cytomegalovirus exposure and HLA in healthy donors. Study as a whole: Early on, a data release was issued that held approximately 92 million unique TCRs from HLA-typed donors. Findings of the study overall: High sensitivity and specificity were reportedly achieved when the classifier diagnosed cytomegalovirus status. The study assumed roughly uniform donor sequencing depth for presence/absence analyses.

Both 60 Vbeta primers and 13 Jbeta primers went into the PCR. Original data processing: As a later analysis found, there were roughly 80 million unique TCR beta chains, of which roughly 11 million were shared. Sequencing was performed with immunoSEQ multiplex PCR; in TCRdb, only in-frame clones are kept and a portion is missing. V and J calls and clone size follow that table, whereas D and trimming were derived from the DNA. This listing includes 140,000 to 150,000 clones. As for this clone: The antigen remains undetermined.

The CDR3 has 13 amino acids. V was trimmed by 5 bases and J by 0 bases, leaving 7 bases between them. Germline CDR1 and CDR2: SGHVS and FNYEAQ. The chain links TRBV7-6 to TRBJ2-5; D perhaps matches TRBD2 (5 bases). The receptor was derived from a male donor in good health and CMV-seronegative. The sequencing input was PBMCs. CDR3 region: CASSPGYQETQYF. In DNA, the CDR3 is TGTGCCAGCAGCCCGGGATACCAAGAGACCCAGTACTTC.